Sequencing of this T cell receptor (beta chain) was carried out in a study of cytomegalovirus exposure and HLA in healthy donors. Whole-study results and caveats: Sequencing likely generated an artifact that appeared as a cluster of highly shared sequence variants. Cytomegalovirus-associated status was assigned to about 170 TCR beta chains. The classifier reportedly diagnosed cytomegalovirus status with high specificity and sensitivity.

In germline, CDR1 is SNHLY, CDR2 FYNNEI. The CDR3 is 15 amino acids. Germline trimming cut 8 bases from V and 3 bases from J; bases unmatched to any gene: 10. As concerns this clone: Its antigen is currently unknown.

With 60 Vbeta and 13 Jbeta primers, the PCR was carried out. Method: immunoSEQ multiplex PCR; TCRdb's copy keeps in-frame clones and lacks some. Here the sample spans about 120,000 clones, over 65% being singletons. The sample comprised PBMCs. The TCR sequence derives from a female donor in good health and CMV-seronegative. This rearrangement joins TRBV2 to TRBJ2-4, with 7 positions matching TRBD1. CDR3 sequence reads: CASLLEGAGKNIQYF. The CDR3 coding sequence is TGTGCCAGCCTCCTCGAGGGGGCGGGCAAAAACATTCAGTACTTC.